Listed below are T cell receptor beta chains from one sample, sequenced in a study of shared clonotypes between healthy human individuals. Clones were sequenced by immunoSEQ multiplex PCR, and TCRdb holds only the in-frame ones, with some missing. The profile shows about 1.5 million clones, over 95% of them singletons. The specimen sequenced was naive CD4+ T cells sorted from blood. Every receptor here comes from a man under 40 in good health. CDR3s include the opening cysteine and the closing phenylalanine or tryptophan. A D gene is named only where the DNA matches it firmly. The listing skips clone size in some rows; elsewhere it reads once, few, many or a size class.

j_call,d_call,clone_size,v_call,cdr3_nt,cdr3_aa
TRBJ2-7,TRBD1,.,TRBV7-3,TGTGCCAGCAGCGCAGGGGGTCCCCCCTACGAGCAGTACTTC,CASSAGGPPYEQYF
TRBJ2-1,TRBD2,.,TRBV7-6,TGTGCCAGCAGCTTAGTTTCGGGACTACCCTACAATGAGCAGTTCTTC,CASSLVSGLPYNEQFF
TRBJ2-1,.,.,TRBV19,TGTGCCAGTAGGGGAGGGACACGCTCCTACAATGAGCAGTTCTTC,CASRGGTRSYNEQFF
TRBJ2-3,.,.,TRBV18,TGTGCCAGCTCACCAACCCCCTACAGGACAGATACGCAGTATTTT,CASSPTPYRTDTQYF
TRBJ2-7,.,.,TRBV7-2,TGTGCCAGCAGCCCCGCTGTAGAGCAGTACTTC,CASSPAVEQYF
TRBJ2-1,.,.,TRBV5-4,TGTGCCAGCAGCTTGGGAGGCCTTGGAGGAGGTGAGCAGTTCTTC,CASSLGGLGGGEQFF
TRBJ2-7,.,.,TRBV10-3,TGTGCCATCAGTGAATTGAGTTACGAGCAGTACTTC,CAISELSYEQYF
TRBJ2-1,TRBD1,.,TRBV7-2,TGTGCCAGCAGCTTAGTTAGTTCGGGACAGGTGACCGTTTACAATGAGCAGTTCTTC,CASSLVSSGQVTVYNEQFF
TRBJ2-3,.,.,TRBV7-9,TGTGCCAGCAGCTTAGCAGGGGGTATCACAGATACGCAGTATTTT,CASSLAGGITDTQYF
TRBJ2-1,TRBD2,.,TRBV2,TGTGCCAGTGGGACTAGTTTCCACAATGAGCAGTTCTTC,CASGTSFHNEQFF
TRBJ1-2,TRBD1,.,TRBV7-2,TGTGCCAGCAGCTACCGGGACAGTGACTATGGCTACACCTTC,CASSYRDSDYGYTF
TRBJ2-7,.,.,TRBV15,TGTGCCACCAGCAGAGACCCTGGCTACGAGCAGTACTTC,CATSRDPGYEQYF
TRBJ2-1,TRBD2,.,TRBV28,TGTGCCAGCAGTTTTTTAGCGGGGGGGGCTAGTGAGCAGTTCTTC,CASSFLAGGASEQFF
TRBJ2-2,.,.,TRBV11-3,TGTGCCAGCAGCTTACGAGCGGGCGACACCGGGGAGCTGTTTTTT,CASSLRAGDTGELFF
TRBJ2-1,TRBD2,.,TRBV4-3,TGCGCCAGCAGCCAGGGACTAGCGGGCAAATACAATGAGCAGTTCTTC,CASSQGLAGKYNEQFF
TRBJ2-2,.,.,TRBV2,TGTGCCAGCAGGAATCAAGCAGGGAACACCGGGGAGCTGTTTTTT,CASRNQAGNTGELFF
TRBJ2-5,.,.,TRBV30,TGTGCCGGAACCGGGCCTTCTCAGGAGACCCAGTACTTC,CAGTGPSQETQYF
TRBJ1-4,.,once,TRBV18,TGTGCCAGCTCACCTCGATCCGAAAAACTGTTTTTT,CASSPRSEKLFF
TRBJ2-5,.,.,TRBV5-1,TGCGCCAGCAGCTTGGAACGGGGGGCGGGAGAAGAGACCCAGTACTTC,CASSLERGAGEETQYF
TRBJ2-1,.,once,TRBV4-1,TGCGCCAGCAGCCAAGTAGGGTTAGCGGCCAATGAGCAGTTCTTC,CASSQVGLAANEQFF
TRBJ2-2,.,.,TRBV10-3,TGTGCCATCAGTGAAGAAAGTCACGGGGAGCTGTTTTTT,CAISEESHGELFF
TRBJ1-3,TRBD1,.,TRBV18,TGTGCCAGCTCACCATCAACTCGGGACAGGGCTTCGACTGGAAACACCATATATTTT,CASSPSTRDRASTGNTIYF
TRBJ2-2,.,.,TRBV5-1,TGCGCCAGCAGCAAGGTCAGCGAAAACACCGGGGAGCTGTTTTTT,CASSKVSENTGELFF